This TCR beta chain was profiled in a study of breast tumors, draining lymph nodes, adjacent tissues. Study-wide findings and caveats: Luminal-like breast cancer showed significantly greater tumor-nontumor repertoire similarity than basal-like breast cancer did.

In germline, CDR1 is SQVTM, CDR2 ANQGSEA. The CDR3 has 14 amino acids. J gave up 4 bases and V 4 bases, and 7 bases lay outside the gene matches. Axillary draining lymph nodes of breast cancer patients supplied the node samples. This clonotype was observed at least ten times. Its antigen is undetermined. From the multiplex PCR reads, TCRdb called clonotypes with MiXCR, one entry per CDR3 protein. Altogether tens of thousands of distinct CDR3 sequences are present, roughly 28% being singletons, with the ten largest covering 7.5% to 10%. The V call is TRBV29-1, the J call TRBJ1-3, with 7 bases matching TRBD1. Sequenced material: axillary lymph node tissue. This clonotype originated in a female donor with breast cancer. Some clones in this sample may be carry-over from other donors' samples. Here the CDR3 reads CSVGTGTEGNTIYF. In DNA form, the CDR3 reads TGCAGCGTTGGAACCGGGACAGAAGGAAACACCATATATTTT.